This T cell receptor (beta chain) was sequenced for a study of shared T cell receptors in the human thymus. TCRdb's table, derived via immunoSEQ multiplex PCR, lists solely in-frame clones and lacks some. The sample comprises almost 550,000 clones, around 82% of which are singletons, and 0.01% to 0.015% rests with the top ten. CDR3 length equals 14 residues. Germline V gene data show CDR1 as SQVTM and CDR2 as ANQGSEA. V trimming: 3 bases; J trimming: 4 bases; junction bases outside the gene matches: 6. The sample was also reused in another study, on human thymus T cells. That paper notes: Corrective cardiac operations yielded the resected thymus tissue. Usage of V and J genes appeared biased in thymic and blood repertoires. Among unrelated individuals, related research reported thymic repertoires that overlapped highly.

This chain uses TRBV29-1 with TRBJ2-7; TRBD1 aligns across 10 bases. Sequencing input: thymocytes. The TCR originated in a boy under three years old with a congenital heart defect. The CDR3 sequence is CSVELGQGTYEQYF. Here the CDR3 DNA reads TGCAGCGTTGAGCTGGGACAGGGGACATACGAGCAGTACTTC.